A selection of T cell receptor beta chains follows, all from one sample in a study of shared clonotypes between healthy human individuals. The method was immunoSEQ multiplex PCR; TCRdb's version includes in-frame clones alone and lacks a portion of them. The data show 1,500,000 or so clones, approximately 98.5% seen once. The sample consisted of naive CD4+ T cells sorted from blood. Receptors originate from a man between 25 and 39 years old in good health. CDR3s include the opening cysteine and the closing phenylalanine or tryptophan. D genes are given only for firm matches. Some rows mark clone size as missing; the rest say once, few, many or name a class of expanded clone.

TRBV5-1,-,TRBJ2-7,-,TGCGCCAGCAGCTTGACAGGGAACTCCTACGAGCAGTACTTC,CASSLTGNSYEQYF
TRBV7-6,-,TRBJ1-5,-,TGTGCCAGCAGCTTCATCCAGCCCCAGCATTTT,CASSFIQPQHF
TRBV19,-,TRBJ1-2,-,TGTGCCAGTAGTAACCCCACAGGAAGGTATGGCTACACCTTC,CASSNPTGRYGYTF
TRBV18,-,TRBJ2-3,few,TGTGCCAGCTCAGCCACAGATACGCAGTATTTT,CASSATDTQYF
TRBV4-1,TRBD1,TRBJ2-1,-,TGCGCCAGCAGCTTATACCAGGGGGAAAACCCACTTAGAGAGCAGTTCTTC,CASSLYQGENPLREQFF
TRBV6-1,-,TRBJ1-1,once,TGTGCCAGCAGTGGAGGGCCAGGGCTTGGGGACACTGAAGCTTTCTTT,CASSGGPGLGDTEAFF
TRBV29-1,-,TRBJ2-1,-,TGCAGCGTTGAGATCCGGGGGGCTTATGAGCAGTTCTTC,CSVEIRGAYEQFF
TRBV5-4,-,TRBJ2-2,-,TGTGCCAGCAGCTTGAAGCCGAACACCGGGGAGCTGTTTTTT,CASSLKPNTGELFF
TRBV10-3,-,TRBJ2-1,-,TGTGCCATCAGTGAGTCTGGGGGCCACAATGAGCAGTTCTTC,CAISESGGHNEQFF
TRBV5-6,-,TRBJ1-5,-,TGTGCCAGCAGCTTATCTTTCAATCAGCCCCAGCATTTT,CASSLSFNQPQHF
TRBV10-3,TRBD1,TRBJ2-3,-,TGTGCCATCAGGAAGGGGGACAGGGTGGCGCAGTATTTT,CAIRKGDRVAQYF
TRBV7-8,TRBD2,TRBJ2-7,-,TGTGCCAGCAGCTTATTTCCCTACGGGGGTAGCGGGAGTTACGAGCAGTACTTC,CASSLFPYGGSGSYEQYF
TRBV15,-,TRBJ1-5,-,TGTGCCACCAGCGGAGGGGGATACCAGCCCCAGCATTTT,CATSGGGYQPQHF
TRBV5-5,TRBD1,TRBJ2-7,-,TGTGCCAGCAGCTTGGGAGGACAGGGCGCCTACGAGCAGTACTTC,CASSLGGQGAYEQYF
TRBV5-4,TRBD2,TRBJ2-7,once,TGTGCCAGCAGCTTCCTCAGACTAGCGGGAGATCTGTCGGCCTACGAGCAGTACTTC,CASSFLRLAGDLSAYEQYF
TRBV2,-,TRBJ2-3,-,TGTGCCAGCAGTGAAGCGCTTCGAGGGCCCAGCACAGATACGCAGTATTTT,CASSEALRGPSTDTQYF
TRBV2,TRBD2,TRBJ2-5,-,TGTGCCAGCAGCCAAAGACTAGCGGGACTTCAAGAGACCCAGTACTTC,CASSQRLAGLQETQYF
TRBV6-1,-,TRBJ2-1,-,TGTGCCAGCAGTGAAGTCGAGCGGACCTACAATGAGCAGTTCTTC,CASSEVERTYNEQFF
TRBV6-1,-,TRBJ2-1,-,TGTGCCAGCATAAGGGGAAGCTCCTACAATGAGCAGTTCTTC,CASIRGSSYNEQFF
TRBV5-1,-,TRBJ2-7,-,TGCGCCAGCAGCTTGGTTGCGGTAACCTACGAGCAGTACTTC,CASSLVAVTYEQYF
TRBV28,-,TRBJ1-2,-,TGTGCCAGCAGTTCAGGAGTGACTGGCTATGGCTACACCTTC,CASSSGVTGYGYTF
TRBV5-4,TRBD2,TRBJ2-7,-,TGTGCCAGCAGCTTTAATAGCGGGATCCTATCCTACGAGCAGTACTTC,CASSFNSGILSYEQYF
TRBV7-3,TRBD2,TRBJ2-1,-,TGTGCCAGCAGCTCCCAGGGACTAGCGGGACGGGTTGAGCAGTTCTTC,CASSSQGLAGRVEQFF
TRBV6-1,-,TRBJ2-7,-,TGTGCCAGCAGTGAAACCTTCAAAATGGGCTACGAGCAGTACTTC,CASSETFKMGYEQYF
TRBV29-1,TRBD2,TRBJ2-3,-,TGCAGCGTTGCCATGGGACTAGCCGAAGATACGCAGTATTTT,CSVAMGLAEDTQYF
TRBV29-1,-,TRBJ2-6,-,TGCAGCGTTGACGGGGTCGGGGCCAACGTCCTGACTTTC,CSVDGVGANVLTF
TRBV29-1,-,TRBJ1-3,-,TGCAGCGTTGGGCCTGGAAACACCATATATTTT,CSVGPGNTIYF
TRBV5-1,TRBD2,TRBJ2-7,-,TGCGCCAGCAGCTTGGCCCAACTAGCGGGAGTTTCCGAGCAGTACTTC,CASSLAQLAGVSEQYF
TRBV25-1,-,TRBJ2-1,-,TGTGCCAGCAGTGAATCCCTGGGGAGGACCAATGAGCAGTTCTTC,CASSESLGRTNEQFF
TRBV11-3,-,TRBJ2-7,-,TGTGCCGGCAGCTTCCAGGACTACGAGCAGTACTTC,CAGSFQDYEQYF
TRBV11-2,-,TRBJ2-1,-,TGTGCCAGCAGCCCTTCAAATGACAATGAGCAGTTCTTC,CASSPSNDNEQFF
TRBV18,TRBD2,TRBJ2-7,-,TGTGCCAGCTCACGAGGGACTAGCGGGAGCTACGAGCAGTACTTC,CASSRGTSGSYEQYF
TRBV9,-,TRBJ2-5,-,TGTGCCAGCAGCGCGCCCCCCGGAGAAGAGACCCAGTACTTC,CASSAPPGEETQYF
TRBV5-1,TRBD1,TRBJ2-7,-,TGCGCCAGCAGTGACCCGAGGGACAGCTCCTACGAGCAGTACTTC,CASSDPRDSSYEQYF
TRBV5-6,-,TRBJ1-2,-,TGTGCCAGCAGCTTACAGGGAATCAACTATGGCTACACCTTC,CASSLQGINYGYTF
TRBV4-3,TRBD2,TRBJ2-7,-,TGCGCCAGCAGCCAAGAAGGCGGCGGGGGGAAGCAGTACTTC,CASSQEGGGGKQYF
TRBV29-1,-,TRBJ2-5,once,TGCAGCGTTCTGTTTCAGGGGGAGACCCAGTACTTC,CSVLFQGETQYF
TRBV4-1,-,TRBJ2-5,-,TGCGCCAGCAGCCAATGGGCCGGGGAGACCCAGTACTTC,CASSQWAGETQYF
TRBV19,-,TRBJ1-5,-,TGTGCCAGTAGTATTTCCGGGGGGCGCAATCAGCCCCAGCATTTT,CASSISGGRNQPQHF
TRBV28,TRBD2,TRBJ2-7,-,TGTGCCAGCAGTTACGGACTAGGCTACGAGCAGTACTTC,CASSYGLGYEQYF
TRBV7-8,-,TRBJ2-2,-,TGTGCCAGCAGCTTAGCGTCAGGCGGGAACACCGGGGAGCTGTTTTTT,CASSLASGGNTGELFF
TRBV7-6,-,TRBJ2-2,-,TGTGCCAGCAGCTTAGGCGGGACTGCGACCACCGGGGAGCTGTTTTTT,CASSLGGTATTGELFF
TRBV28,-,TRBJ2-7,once,TGTGCCAGCACCCTACGGGGGCGAAAGGACTACGAGCAGTACTTC,CASTLRGRKDYEQYF
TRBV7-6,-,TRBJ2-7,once,TGTGCCAGCAGCTTAGTCGGGGTTTCCGGCGAGCAGTACTTC,CASSLVGVSGEQYF
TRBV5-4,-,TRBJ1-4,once,TGTGCCAGCTCCCCGGGAAGGAATGAAAAACTGTTTTTT,CASSPGRNEKLFF
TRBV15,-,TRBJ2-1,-,TGTGCCACCAGCACTTACAATGAGCAGTTCTTC,CATSTYNEQFF
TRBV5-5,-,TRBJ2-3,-,TGTGCCAGCAGCTTTATGGGCCCGATAGATACGCAGTATTTT,CASSFMGPIDTQYF
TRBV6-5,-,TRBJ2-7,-,TGTGCCAGCAGTTTATCCTGGACAACCTACGAGCAGTACTTC,CASSLSWTTYEQYF
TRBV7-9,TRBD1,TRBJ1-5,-,TGTGCCAGCAGCTCCGGGACAGGAATATATCAGCCCCAGCATTTT,CASSSGTGIYQPQHF
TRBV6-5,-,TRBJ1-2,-,TGTGCCAGCAGTGGACGGTATGGCTACACCTTC,CASSGRYGYTF
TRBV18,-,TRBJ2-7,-,TGTGCCAGCTCACCACGCGACCCCTCCTACGAGCAGTACTTC,CASSPRDPSYEQYF
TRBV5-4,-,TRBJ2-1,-,TGTGCCAGCAGCCCTAGGCTGAGCTCCTACAATGAGCAGTTCTTC,CASSPRLSSYNEQFF
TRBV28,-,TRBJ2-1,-,TGTGCCAGCAGTTTAGGGGGATCTGTAAATGAGCAGTTCTTC,CASSLGGSVNEQFF
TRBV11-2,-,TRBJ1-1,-,TGTGCCAGCAGCTTCTCGTCGCGGGATACTGAAGCTTTCTTT,CASSFSSRDTEAFF
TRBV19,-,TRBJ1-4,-,TGTGCCAGTAATATGGAGGCCGGGGAAAAACTGTTTTTT,CASNMEAGEKLFF
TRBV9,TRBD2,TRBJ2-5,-,TGTGCCAGCAGCCTACGGACTAGCAGCTTACAAGAGACCCAGTACTTC,CASSLRTSSLQETQYF
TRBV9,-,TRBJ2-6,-,TGTGCCAGCAGCGTAGGAGGGGCAGGGGCCAACGTCCTGACTTTC,CASSVGGAGANVLTF
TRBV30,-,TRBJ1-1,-,TGTGCCTGGAGTGAAACAGGGAGGCGGACCACTGAAGCTTTCTTT,CAWSETGRRTTEAFF
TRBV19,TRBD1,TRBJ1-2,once,TGTGCCAGTAGCCGCCAGGGGGCGGCCTATGGCTACACCTTC,CASSRQGAAYGYTF